These 4 T cell receptor beta chains came from one sample sequenced in a study of cytomegalovirus exposure and HLA in healthy donors. Amplification used 60 Vbeta primers and 13 Jbeta primers. TCRdb keeps only in-frame clones here, not all; method: immunoSEQ multiplex PCR. The sample yields about 200,000 clones, 65% to 90% seen once. Sequenced input: PBMCs. The source of these receptors is a woman in her twenties or thirties in good health and CMV-seronegative.

The chain is built from TRBV4-2 and TRBJ1-4, with D perhaps TRBD1 (6 bases). Germline values: CDR1 LGHNA, CDR2 YNFKEQ. The V end was cut by 4 bases, the J end by 7 bases, with 16 bases between. CDR3 length equals 15 residues. The CDR3 reads CASSLTAGGIEKLFF. The CDR3 region has the DNA TGTGCCAGCAGCCTGACCGCGGGGGGCATTGAAAAACTGTTTTTT.

The chain links TRBV27 to TRBJ1-2; 8 bases fit TRBD1. This CDR3 region has 13 residues. V lost 5 bases to trimming and J lost 3 bases; unmatched junction nucleotides: 2. Germline V lookup: CDR1 MNHEY, CDR2 SMNVEV (reference sequence). This chain's CDR3 is CASSKTGDYGYTF. The CDR3 nucleotides are TGTGCCAGCAGTAAGACAGGGGACTATGGCTACACCTTC.

This clone was detected only once. The rearrangement links TRBV15 to TRBJ2-7; 7 bases align to TRBD2. The CDR3 covers 15 residues. V lost 0 bases to trimming and J lost 1 base; unmatched junction nucleotides: 3. Looked up from germline, CDR1 is LNHNV and CDR2 is YYDKDF (reference sequence). The CDR3 sequence: CATSRDLRESYEQYF. As DNA, the CDR3 is TGTGCCACCAGCAGAGATTTGCGGGAGTCCTACGAGCAGTACTTC. The whole variable domain, remainder taken from reference TRBV15 and TRBJ2-7, is DAMVIQNPRYQVTQFGKPVTLSCSQTLNHNVMYWYQQKSSQAPKLLFHYYDKDFNNEADTPDNFQSRRPNTSFCFLDIRSPGLGDTAMYLCATSRDLRESYEQYFGPGTRLTVT.

The chain is built from TRBV25-1 and TRBJ2-5; D uncertain. The CDR3 consists of 13 residues. The V gene lost 5 bases and the J gene lost 0 bases, with 7 bases spanning the gap. Germline CDR1 MGHDK, CDR2 SYGVNS. Here the CDR3 DNA reads TGTGCCAGCAGTCGTCCTAACCAAGAGACCCAGTACTTC. Its protein product is CASSRPNQETQYF.